This TCR beta chain was obtained from a study of CD8 T cells in ankylosing spondylitis. Study-level results: For ankylosing spondylitis blood, a TCR beta motif of about 8 highly homologous variants appeared characteristic. Relatively rare in peripheral blood, disease-linked clones were also CD8+.

Concerning this clonotype: The target antigen is unknown.

The CDR3 extends over 14 amino acids. Germline CDR1 LNHDA, CDR2 SQIVND (reference sequence). V shed 3 bases and J shed 8 bases, with 14 bases lying between them. The TCR beta libraries were generated through quantitative 5'-RACE incorporating molecular barcodes. TCRdb processed the 5' RACE reads anew with MiXCR; each CDR3 protein has one entry. The data show fewer than 400,000 distinct CDR3 sequences, around 20% seen once. The sample consisted of blood, either unsorted or a sorted T cell fraction (not recorded which). V gene TRBV19 combines with J gene TRBJ2-1; TRBD1 or TRBD2 may be the D gene (5 bases each). This TCR derives from a male donor with ankylosing spondylitis. CDR3 in DNA: TGTGCCAGTAGTATGGGACGGGCTTTGGATGAGCAGTTCTTC. Protein: CASSMGRALDEQFF.